Sequencing of this T cell receptor (beta chain) was carried out in a study of T cells in Graves' hyperthyroidism and ophthalmopathy. Patients with uncontrolled infections, other autoimmune diseases, pregnancy or lactation were excluded. PBMCs came from roughly 10 ml fresh peripheral blood. The source material, RNA transcripts, was used to amplify TCR beta CDR3 regions. Researchers ran a first-round RT-PCR on the TCR CDR3 using the HTBI primer set. MiXCR, applied by TCRdb to the multiplex PCR reads, yields one record per CDR3 protein. The sample has some 600,000 distinct CDR3 sequences; about 15% are singletons. This clonotype came up many times. What it binds is unknown. CDR1 and CDR2 (germline): MNHEY, SMNVEV (reference sequence). This CDR3 has 17 residues. The ends were cut back, 2 bases at V and 1 base at J, with 18 bases in the middle. The study's findings and limits: Blood samples included most of the expanded thyroid clonotypes exceeding 0.001.

Specimen: blood. This chain joins TRBV27 and TRBJ2-7; no clear D. The TCR comes from a woman in her twenties or thirties with Graves' hyperthyroidism that later progressed to Graves' ophthalmopathy. The CDR3 coding sequence is TGTGCCAGCAGTTTAGAAGGGCAGTCCGCTTGGTCCTACGAGCAGTACTTC. It specifies CASSLEGQSAWSYEQYF.